This TCR beta chain was identified in a study of shared clonotypes between healthy human individuals. Turning to the study itself: Ranging from 18 to 49 in age, donors were two women and a few men.

Notes on the study in general: The represented genetic and exposure-history diversity was limited by the small number of donors. Non-shared clonotypes had lower generation probabilities than those shared by all four donors.

CDR1 is SGHAT and CDR2 is FQNNGV in the germline V gene. CDR3 length equals 16 residues. The J segment lost 5 bases and the V segment lost 2 bases, leaving 10 bases of the junction unmatched. A word on this clone: Its antigen is not known.

CD45RO negativity and positive selection for CCR7 defined naive CD8 cells, a population that excluded terminally differentiated effector memory CD45RA+ cells. Deep-level assay runs were performed. Sequencing was performed with immunoSEQ multiplex PCR; in TCRdb, only in-frame clones are kept and a portion is missing. The sample shows a few million clones, just under 95% of them seen only once. The material sequenced was naive CD8+ T cells from PBMCs. This chain connects TRBV11-2 to TRBJ2-5; 8 positions agree with TRBD1. The sequence came from a man aged 18 to 29 in good health. Some clones in this sample may be carry-over from other donors' samples. This CDR3 reads CASSLWGTGLSETQYF. CDR3 coding DNA: TGTGCCAGCAGCTTATGGGGGACAGGCCTTTCGGAGACCCAGTACTTC.